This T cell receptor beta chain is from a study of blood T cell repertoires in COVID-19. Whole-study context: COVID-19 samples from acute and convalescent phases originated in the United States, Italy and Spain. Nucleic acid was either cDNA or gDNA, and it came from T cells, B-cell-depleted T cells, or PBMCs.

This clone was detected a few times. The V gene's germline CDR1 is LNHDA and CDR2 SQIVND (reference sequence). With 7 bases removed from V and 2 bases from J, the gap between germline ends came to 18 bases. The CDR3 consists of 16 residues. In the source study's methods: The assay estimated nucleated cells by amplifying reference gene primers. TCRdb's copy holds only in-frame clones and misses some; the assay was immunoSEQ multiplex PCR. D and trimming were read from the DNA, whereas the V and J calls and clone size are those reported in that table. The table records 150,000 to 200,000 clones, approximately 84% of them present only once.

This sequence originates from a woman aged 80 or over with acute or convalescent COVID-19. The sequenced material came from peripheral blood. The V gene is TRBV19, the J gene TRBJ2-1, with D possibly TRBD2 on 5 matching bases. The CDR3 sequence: CASTPRAGWAYNEQFF. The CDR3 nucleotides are TGTGCCAGTACCCCGAGGGCGGGTTGGGCCTACAATGAGCAGTTCTTC.